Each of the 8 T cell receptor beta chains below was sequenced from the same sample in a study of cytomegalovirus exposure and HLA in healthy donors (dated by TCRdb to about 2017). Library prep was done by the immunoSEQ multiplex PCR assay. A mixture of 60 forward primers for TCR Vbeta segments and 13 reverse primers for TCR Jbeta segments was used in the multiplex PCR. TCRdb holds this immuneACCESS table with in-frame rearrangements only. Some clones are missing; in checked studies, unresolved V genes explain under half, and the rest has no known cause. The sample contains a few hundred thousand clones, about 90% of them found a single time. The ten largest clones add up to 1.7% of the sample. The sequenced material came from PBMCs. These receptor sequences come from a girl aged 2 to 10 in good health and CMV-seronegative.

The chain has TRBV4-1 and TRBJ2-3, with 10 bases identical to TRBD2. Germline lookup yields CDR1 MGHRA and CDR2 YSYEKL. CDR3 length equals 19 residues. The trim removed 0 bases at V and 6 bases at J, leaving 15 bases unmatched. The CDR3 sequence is CASSQDSPLLAGGADTQYF. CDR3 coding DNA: TGCGCCAGCAGCCAAGACTCCCCCCTTTTAGCGGGAGGTGCGGATACGCAGTATTTT.

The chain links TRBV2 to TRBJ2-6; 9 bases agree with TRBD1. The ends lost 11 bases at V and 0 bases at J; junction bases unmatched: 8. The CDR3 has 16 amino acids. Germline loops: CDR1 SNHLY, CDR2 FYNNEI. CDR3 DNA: TGTGCCGTCACAGGGGGCCCGATCTCTGGGGCCAACGTCCTGACTTTC. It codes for CAVTGGPISGANVLTF.

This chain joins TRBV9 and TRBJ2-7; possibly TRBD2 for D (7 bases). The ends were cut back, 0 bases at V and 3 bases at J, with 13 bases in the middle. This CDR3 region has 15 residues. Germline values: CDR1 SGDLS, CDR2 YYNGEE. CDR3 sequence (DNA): TGTGCCAGCAGCGTAGGTGGAGGGGGGGTCTACGAGCAGTACTTC. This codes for CASSVGGGGVYEQYF. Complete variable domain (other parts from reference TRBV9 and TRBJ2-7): DSGVTQTPKHLITATGQRVTLRCSPRSGDLSVYWYQQSLDQGLQFLIQYYNGEERAKGNILERFSAQQFPDLHSELNLSSLELGDSALYFCASSVGGGGVYEQYFGPGTRLTVT.

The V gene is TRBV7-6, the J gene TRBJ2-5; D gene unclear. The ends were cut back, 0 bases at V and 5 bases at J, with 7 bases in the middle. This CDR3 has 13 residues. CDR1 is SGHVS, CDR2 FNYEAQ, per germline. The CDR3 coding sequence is TGTGCCAGCAGCTTAGCTAGTTGGGAGACCCAGTACTTC. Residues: CASSLASWETQYF.

The chain's CDR3 is CASSPGLANYNEQFF. CDR3 nucleotides: TGTGCCAGCAGTCCAGGGCTAGCGAACTACAATGAGCAGTTCTTC. This rearrangement joins TRBV7-9 to TRBJ2-1, with a weak D call TRBD2 (6 bases). The CDR3 has 15 residues. V was trimmed by 6 bases and J by 3 bases, leaving 15 bases between them. Germline V lookup: CDR1 SEHNR, CDR2 FQNEAQ (reference sequence). The whole variable domain, filled in from reference TRBV7-9 and TRBJ2-1, reads DTGVSQNPRHKITKRGQNVTFRCDPISEHNRLYWYRQTLGQGPEFLTYFQNEAQLEKSRLLSDRFSAERPKGSFSTLEIQRTEQGDSAMYLCASSPGLANYNEQFFGPGTRLTVL.

The DNA of the CDR3 is TGCGCCAGCAGGCGCGCCGGGGGCGCGGGGGACTATGGCTACACCTTC. It translates to CASRRAGGAGDYGYTF. This chain links TRBV10-2 with TRBJ1-2; D perhaps matches TRBD1 (6 bases). Deletions cut 6 bases from V and 3 bases from J, with 20 bases between. The CDR3 sequence is 16 residues long. Germline V gives CDR1 WSHSY, CDR2 SAAADI.

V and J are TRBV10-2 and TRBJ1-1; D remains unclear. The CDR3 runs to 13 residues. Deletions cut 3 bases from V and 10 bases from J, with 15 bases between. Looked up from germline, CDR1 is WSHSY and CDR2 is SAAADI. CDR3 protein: CASSELSTKVAFF. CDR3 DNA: TGCGCCAGCAGTGAACTGAGCACCAAAGTAGCTTTCTTT.

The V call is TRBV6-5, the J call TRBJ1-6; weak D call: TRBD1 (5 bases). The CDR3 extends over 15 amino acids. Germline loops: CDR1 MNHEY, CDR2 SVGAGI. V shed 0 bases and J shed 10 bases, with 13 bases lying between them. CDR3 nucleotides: TGTGCCAGCAGTTACTCAGGTCAGGGCGGCTCACCCCTCCACTTT. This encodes CASSYSGQGGSPLHF.